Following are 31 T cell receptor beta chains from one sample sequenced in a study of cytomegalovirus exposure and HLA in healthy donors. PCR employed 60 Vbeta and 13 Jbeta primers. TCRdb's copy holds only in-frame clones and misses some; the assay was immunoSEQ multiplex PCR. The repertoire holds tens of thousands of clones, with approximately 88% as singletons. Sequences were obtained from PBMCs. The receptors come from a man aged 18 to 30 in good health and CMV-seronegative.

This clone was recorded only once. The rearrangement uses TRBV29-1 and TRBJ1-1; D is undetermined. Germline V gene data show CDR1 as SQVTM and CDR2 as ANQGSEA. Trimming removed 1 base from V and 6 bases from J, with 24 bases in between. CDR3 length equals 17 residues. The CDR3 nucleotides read TGCAGCGTTGAAGTCCGCGGAAAGAAAGCGAGGGCCCCTGAAGCTTTCTTT. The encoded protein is CSVEVRGKKARAPEAFF.

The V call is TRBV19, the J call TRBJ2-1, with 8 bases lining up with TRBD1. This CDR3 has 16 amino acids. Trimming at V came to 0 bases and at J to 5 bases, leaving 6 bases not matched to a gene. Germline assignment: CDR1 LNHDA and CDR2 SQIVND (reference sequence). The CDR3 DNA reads TGTGCCAGTAGTATAGACCGGCGGGGACAGGACAATGAGCAGTTCTTC. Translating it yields CASSIDRRGQDNEQFF.

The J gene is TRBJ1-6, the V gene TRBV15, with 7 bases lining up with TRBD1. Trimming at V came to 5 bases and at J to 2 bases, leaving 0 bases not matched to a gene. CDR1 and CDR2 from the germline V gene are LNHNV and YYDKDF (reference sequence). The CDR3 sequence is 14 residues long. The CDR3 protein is CATSGTAYNSPLHF. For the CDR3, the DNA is TGTGCCACCAGCGGGACAGCCTATAATTCACCCCTCCACTTT.

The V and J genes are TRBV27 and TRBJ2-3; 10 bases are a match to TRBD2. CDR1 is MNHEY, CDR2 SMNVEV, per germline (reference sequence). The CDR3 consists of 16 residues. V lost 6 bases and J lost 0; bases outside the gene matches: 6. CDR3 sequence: CASRISTSGSTDTQYF. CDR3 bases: TGTGCCAGCAGAATTTCGACTAGCGGGAGCACAGATACGCAGTATTTT.

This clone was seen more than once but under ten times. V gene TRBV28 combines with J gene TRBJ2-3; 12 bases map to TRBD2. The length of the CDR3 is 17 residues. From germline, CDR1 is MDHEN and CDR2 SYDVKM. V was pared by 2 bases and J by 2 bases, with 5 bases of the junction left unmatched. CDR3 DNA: TGTGCCAGCAGTTTAGCCGGACTAGCGGGGTCCACAGATACGCAGTATTTT. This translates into CASSLAGLAGSTDTQYF. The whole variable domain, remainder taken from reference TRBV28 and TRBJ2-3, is DVKVTQSSRYLVKRTGEKVFLECVQDMDHENMFWYRQDPGLGLRLIYFSYDVKMKEKGDIPEGYSVSREKKERFSLILESASTNQTSMYLCASSLAGLAGSTDTQYFGPGTRLTVL.

CDR3: CASSYFQGARSPLHF. DNA of the CDR3: TGTGCCAGCAGTTACTTCCAGGGGGCGAGATCACCCCTCCACTTT. This chain links TRBV6-5 with TRBJ1-6; 8 nucleotides line up with TRBD1. With 1 base clipped from V and 10 bases from J, the junction kept 6 bases outside the gene matches. CDR3 length equals 15 residues. Germline V CDR1 and CDR2: MNHEY, SVGAGI.

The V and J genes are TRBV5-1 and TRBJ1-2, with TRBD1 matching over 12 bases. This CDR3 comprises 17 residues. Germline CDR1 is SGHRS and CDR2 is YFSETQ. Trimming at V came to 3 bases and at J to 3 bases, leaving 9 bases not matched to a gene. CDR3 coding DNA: TGCGCCAGCAGCTCGCTCGGGACAGGGGGCGCCGACTATGGCTACACCTTC. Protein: CASSSLGTGGADYGYTF.

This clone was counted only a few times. The CDR3, as DNA: TGTGCCAGCAGCCAAGGAGGCCAGCGGACCTTCACAGATACGCAGTATTTT. This translates into CASSQGGQRTFTDTQYF. This sequence joins TRBV4-2 and TRBJ2-3, with D maybe TRBD2 (5 bases). CDR1 and CDR2 (germline): LGHNA, YNFKEQ. V lost 1 base, J lost 2 bases, and 16 bases lay in between. The CDR3 sequence is 17 residues long.

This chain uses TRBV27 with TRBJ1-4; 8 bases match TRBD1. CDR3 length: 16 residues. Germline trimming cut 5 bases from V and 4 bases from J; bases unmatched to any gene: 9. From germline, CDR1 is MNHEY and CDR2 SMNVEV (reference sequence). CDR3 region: CASSTRQGTYNEKLFF. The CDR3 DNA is TGTGCCAGCAGTACCAGACAGGGGACCTATAATGAAAAACTGTTTTTT.

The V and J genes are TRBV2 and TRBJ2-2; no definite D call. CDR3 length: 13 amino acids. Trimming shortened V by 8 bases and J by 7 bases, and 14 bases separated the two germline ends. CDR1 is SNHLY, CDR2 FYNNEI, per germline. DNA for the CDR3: TGTGCCAGCGGGCGTTCGGTTCACGGGGAGCTGTTTTTT. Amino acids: CASGRSVHGELFF.

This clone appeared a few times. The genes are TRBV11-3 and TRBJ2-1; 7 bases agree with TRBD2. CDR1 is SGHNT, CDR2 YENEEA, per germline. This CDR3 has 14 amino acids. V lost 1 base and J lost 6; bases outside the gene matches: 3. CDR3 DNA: TGTGCCAGCAGCTTAGGCGGGAGATTCAATGAGCAGTTCTTC. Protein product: CASSLGGRFNEQFF.

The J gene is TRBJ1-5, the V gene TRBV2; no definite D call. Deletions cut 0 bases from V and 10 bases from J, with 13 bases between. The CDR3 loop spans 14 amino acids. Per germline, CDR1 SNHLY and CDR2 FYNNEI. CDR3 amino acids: CASSEAAGLDPQHF. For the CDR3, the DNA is TGTGCCAGCAGTGAAGCGGCCGGGTTGGATCCCCAGCATTTT.

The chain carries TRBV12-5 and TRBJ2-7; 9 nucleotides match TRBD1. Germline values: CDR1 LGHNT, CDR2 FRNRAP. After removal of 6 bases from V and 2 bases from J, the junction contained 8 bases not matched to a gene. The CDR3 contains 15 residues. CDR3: CASGHRDRDAYEQYF. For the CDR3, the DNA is TGTGCTAGTGGACACCGGGACAGGGACGCCTACGAGCAGTACTTC.

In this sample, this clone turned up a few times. CDR3 in amino acids: CASSQEGGQYYGYTF. The CDR3, as DNA: TGTGCCAGCAGCCAAGAGGGGGGACAGTACTATGGCTACACCTTC. This chain joins TRBV4-2 and TRBJ1-2; 7 bases match TRBD1. This CDR3 comprises 15 residues. The V gene end was trimmed by 0 bases and the J gene end by 3 bases; junction bases not matched to a gene: 4. CDR1 and CDR2 from the germline V gene are LGHNA and YNFKEQ.

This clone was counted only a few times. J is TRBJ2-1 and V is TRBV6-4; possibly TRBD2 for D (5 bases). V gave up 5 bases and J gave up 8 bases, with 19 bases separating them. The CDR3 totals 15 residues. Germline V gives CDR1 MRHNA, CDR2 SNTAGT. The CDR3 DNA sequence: TGTGCCAGCAGTCCTACCGGCGGCGGACTCGATGAGCAGTTCTTC. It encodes CASSPTGGGLDEQFF.

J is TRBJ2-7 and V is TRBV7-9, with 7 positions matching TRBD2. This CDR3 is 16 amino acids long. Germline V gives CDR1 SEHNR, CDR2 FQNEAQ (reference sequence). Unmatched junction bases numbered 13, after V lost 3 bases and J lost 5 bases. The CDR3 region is CASSFYRTSLIHEQYF. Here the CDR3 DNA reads TGTGCCAGCAGCTTCTATCGGACTAGTTTAATCCACGAGCAGTACTTC.

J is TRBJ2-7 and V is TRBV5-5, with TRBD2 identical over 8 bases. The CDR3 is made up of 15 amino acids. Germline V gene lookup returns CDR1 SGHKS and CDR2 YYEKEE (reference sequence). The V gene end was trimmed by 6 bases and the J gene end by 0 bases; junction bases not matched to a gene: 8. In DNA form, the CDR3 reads TGTGCCAGCATCCCCGGGGGGGGGTACTCCTACGAGCAGTACTTC. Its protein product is CASIPGGGYSYEQYF.

This CDR3 reads CASSQVLLAATYEQYF. CDR3 sequence (DNA): TGCGCCAGCAGCCAAGTTCTGCTAGCGGCTACCTACGAGCAGTACTTC. The chain uses TRBV4-1 and TRBJ2-7; 7 nucleotides align to TRBD2. The J segment lost 2 bases and the V segment lost 1 base, leaving 8 bases of the junction unmatched. The CDR3 totals 16 residues. Germline loops: CDR1 MGHRA, CDR2 YSYEKL.

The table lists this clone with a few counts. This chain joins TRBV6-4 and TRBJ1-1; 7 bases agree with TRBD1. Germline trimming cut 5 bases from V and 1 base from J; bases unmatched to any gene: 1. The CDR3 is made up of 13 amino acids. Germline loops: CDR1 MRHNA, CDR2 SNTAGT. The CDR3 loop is CASSRDRNTEAFF. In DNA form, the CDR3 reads TGTGCCAGCAGTAGGGACAGGAACACTGAAGCTTTCTTT.

CDR3 loop: CASSPEGYSNYGYTF. The CDR3 coding sequence is TGTGCCAGCAGCCCCGAGGGTTATTCTAACTATGGCTACACCTTC. The chain carries TRBV27 and TRBJ1-2; D gene uncertain. V was cut by 6 bases and J by 0 bases, with 14 bases left in between. The CDR3 covers 15 residues. Germline CDR1 reads MNHEY; CDR2 reads SMNVEV (reference sequence).

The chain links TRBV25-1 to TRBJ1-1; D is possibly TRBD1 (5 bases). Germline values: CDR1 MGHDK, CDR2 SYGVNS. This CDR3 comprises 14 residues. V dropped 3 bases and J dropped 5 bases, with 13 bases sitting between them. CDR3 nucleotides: TGTGCCAGCAGTGAGGCCAGGGTGTGGACTGAAGCTTTCTTT. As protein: CASSEARVWTEAFF.

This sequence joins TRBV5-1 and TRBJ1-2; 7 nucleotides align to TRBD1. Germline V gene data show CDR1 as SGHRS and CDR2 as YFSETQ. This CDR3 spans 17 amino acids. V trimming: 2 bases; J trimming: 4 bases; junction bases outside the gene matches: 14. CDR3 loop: CASSLPTGTAYPYGYTF. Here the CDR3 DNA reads TGCGCCAGCAGCTTACCGACCGGGACAGCGTACCCCTATGGCTACACCTTC.

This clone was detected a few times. The CDR3 bases are TGTGCCAGCAGCGCCGGGGTACTCCCCTACAATGAGCAGTTCTTC. Translating it yields CASSAGVLPYNEQFF. The gene calls are TRBV9 and TRBJ2-1; D is perhaps TRBD2 (5 bases). This CDR3 has 15 residues. CDR1 SGDLS and CDR2 YYNGEE come from the germline V gene. Between the trimmed V and J ends, which lost 3 bases and 2 bases, there was a span of 12 bases.

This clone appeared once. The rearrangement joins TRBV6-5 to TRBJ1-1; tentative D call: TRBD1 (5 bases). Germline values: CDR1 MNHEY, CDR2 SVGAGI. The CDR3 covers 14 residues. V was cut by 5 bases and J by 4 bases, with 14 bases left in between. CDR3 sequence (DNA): TGTGCCAGCAGTCCATTGACAGTCTCCACTGAAGCTTTCTTT. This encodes CASSPLTVSTEAFF.

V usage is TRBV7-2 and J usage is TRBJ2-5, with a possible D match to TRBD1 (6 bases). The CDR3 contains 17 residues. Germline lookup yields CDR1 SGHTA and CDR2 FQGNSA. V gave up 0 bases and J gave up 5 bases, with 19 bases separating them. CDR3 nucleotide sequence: TGTGCCAGCAGCTTAGCGGAGTGGGCAGGGGCAGGGGAGACCCAGTACTTC. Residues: CASSLAEWAGAGETQYF.

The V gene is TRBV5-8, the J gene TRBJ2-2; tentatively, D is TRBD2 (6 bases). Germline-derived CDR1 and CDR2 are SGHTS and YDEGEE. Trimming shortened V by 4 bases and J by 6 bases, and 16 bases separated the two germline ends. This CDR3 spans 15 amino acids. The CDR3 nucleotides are TGTGCCAGCAGCCTCCCTGGCGGGGAGGCCGGGGAGCTGTTTTTT. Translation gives CASSLPGGEAGELFF. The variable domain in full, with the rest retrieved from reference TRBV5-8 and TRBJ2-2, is EAGVTQSPTHLIKTRGQQATLRCSPISGHTSVYWYQQALGLGLQFLLWYDEGEERNRGNFPPRFSGRQFPNYSSELNVNALELEDSALYLCASSLPGGEAGELFFGEGSRLTVL.

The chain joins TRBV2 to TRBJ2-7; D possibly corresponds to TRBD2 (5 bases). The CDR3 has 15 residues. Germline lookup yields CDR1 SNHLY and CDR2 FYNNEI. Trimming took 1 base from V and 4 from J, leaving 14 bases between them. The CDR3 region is CASSEGTLPSYEQYF. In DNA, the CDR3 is TGTGCCAGCAGTGAAGGGACTCTTCCTTCGTACGAGCAGTACTTC.

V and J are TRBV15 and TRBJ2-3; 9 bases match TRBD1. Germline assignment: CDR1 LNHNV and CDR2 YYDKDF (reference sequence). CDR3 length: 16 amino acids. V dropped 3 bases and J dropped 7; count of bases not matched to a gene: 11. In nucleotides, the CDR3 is TGTGCCACCAGCAGGGGGAGGGGGACAGGGAGCCATACGCAGTATTTT. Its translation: CATSRGRGTGSHTQYF.

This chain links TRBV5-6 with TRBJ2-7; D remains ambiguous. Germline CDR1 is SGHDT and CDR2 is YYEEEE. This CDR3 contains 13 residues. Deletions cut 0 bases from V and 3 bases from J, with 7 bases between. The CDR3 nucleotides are TGTGCCAGCAGCTTGGTTAAGAGCTACGAGCAGTACTTC. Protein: CASSLVKSYEQYF.

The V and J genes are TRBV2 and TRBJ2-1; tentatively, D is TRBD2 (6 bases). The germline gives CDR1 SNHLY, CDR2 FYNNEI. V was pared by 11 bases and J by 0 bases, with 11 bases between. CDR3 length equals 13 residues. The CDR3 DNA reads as TGTGCCGGAAAGACTAGCTCCTACAATGAGCAGTTCTTC. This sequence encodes CAGKTSSYNEQFF.

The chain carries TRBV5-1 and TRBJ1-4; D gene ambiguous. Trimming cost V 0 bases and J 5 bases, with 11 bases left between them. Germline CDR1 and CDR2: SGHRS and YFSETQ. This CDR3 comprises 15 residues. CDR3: CASSLGLSQNEKLFF. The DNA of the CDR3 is TGCGCCAGCAGCTTGGGGTTGTCTCAGAATGAAAAACTGTTTTTT.